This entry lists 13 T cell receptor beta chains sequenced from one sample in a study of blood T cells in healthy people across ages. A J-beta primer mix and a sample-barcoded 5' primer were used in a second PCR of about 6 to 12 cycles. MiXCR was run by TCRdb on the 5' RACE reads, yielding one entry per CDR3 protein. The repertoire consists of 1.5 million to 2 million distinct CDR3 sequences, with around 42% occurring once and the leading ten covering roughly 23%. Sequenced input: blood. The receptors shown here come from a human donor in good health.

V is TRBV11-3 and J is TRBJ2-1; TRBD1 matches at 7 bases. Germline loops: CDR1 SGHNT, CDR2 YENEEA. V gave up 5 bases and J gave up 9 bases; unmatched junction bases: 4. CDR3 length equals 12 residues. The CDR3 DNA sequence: TGTGCCAGCAGCACGACAGGGTTTGAGCAGTTCTTC. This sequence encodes CASSTTGFEQFF.

CDR3 sequence reads: CASSLRTGATFYNEQFF. CDR3 DNA: TGTGCCAGCAGCCTGAGGACAGGAGCAACTTTTTACAATGAGCAGTTCTTC. The chain employs TRBV11-1 and TRBJ2-1, with TRBD1 identical over 7 bases. The germline CDR1 and CDR2 sequences are SGHAT and FQDESV (reference sequence). With V trimmed by 5 bases and J by 4 bases, 14 bases remained unmatched. The CDR3 spans 17 residues.

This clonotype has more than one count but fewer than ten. The CDR3 DNA follows: TGTGCCAGCAGTTCCACCCGGGGGCTAGGAGGCTACACCTTC. Protein product: CASSSTRGLGGYTF. This chain joins TRBV6-5 and TRBJ1-2, with TRBD1 as a possible D gene (6 bases). Trimming left V 4 bases short and J 8 bases short, with 17 bases between. Germline V gene sequence: CDR1 MNHEY, CDR2 SVGAGI. The CDR3 covers 14 residues.

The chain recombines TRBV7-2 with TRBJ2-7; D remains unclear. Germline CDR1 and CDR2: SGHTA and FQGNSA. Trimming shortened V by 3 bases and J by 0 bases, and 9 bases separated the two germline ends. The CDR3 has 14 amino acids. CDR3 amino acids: CASSFFPDSYEQYF. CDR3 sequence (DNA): TGTGCCAGCAGCTTTTTTCCCGACTCCTACGAGCAGTACTTC.

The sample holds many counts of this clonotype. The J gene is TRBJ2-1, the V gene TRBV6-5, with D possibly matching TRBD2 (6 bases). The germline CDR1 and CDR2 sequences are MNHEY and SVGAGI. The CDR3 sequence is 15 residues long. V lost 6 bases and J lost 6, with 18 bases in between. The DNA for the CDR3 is TGTGCCAGCAGCTCGGGACTGGGCAGGTCCAATGAGCAGTTCTTC. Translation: CASSSGLGRSNEQFF.

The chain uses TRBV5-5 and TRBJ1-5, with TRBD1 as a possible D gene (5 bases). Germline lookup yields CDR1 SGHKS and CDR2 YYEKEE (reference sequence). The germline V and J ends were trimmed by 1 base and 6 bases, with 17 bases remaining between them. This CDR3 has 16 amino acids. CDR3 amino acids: CASSLTPRQGSQPQHF. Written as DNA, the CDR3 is TGTGCCAGCAGCTTGACCCCAAGGCAGGGTAGTCAGCCCCAGCATTTT. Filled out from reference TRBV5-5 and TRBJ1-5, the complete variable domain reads DAGVTQSPTHLIKTRGQQVTLRCSPISGHKSVSWYQQVLGQGPQFIFQYYEKEERGRGNFPDRFSARQFPNYSSELNVNALLLGDSALYLCASSLTPRQGSQPQHFGDGTRLSIL.

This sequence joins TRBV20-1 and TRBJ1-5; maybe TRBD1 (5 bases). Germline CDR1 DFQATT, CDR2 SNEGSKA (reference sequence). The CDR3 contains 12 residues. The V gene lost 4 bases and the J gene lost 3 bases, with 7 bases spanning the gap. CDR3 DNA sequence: TGCAGTGCTACAGGGATCAATCAGCCCCAGCATTTT. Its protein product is CSATGINQPQHF.

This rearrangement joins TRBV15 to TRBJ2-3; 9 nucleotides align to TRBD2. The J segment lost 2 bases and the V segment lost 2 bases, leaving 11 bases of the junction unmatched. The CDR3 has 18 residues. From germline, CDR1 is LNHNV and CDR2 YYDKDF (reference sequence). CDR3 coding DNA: TGTGCCACCAGCAGATGGGGGAGTCTAGCGGGGAACACAGATACGCAGTATTTT. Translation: CATSRWGSLAGNTDTQYF. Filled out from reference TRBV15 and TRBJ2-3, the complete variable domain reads DAMVIQNPRYQVTQFGKPVTLSCSQTLNHNVMYWYQQKSSQAPKLLFHYYDKDFNNEADTPDNFQSRRPNTSFCFLDIRSPGLGDTAMYLCATSRWGSLAGNTDTQYFGPGTRLTVL.

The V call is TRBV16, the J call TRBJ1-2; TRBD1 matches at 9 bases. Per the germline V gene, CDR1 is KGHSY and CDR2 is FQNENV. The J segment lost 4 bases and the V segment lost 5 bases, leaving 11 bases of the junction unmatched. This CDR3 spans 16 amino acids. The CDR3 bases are TGTGCCAGCAGCTCAACCGGGACAGGGCCTTTCTATGGCTACACCTTC. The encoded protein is CASSSTGTGPFYGYTF.

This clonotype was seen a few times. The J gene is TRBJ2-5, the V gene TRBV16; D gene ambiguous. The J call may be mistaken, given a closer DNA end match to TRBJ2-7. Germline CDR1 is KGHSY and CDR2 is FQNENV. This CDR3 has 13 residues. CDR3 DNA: TGTGCCAGCAGTATCTGGTGGGGCTACGAGCAGTACTTC. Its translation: CASSIWWGYEQYF.

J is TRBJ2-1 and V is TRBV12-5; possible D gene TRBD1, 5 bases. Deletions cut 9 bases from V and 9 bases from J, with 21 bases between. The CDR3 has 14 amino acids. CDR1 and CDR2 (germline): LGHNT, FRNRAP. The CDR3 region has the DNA TGTGCTAGCCCCGCAGGGATGTCGTTGGGTGAGCAGTTCTTC. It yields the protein CASPAGMSLGEQFF.

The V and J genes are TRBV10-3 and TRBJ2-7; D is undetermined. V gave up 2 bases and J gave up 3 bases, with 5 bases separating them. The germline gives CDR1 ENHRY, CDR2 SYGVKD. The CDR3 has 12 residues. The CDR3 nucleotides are TGTGCCATCAGTGAGGAGGTCTACGAGCAGTACTTC. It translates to CAISEEVYEQYF.

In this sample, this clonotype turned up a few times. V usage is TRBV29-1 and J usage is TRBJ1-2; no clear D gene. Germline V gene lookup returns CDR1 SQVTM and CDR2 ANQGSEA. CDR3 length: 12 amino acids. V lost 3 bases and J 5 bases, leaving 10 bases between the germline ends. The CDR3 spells CSVDLQEYGYTF. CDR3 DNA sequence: TGCAGCGTTGACTTGCAGGAATATGGCTACACCTTC.